A selection of T cell receptor beta chains follows, all from one sample in a study of high-grade serous ovarian cancer treatment subgroups. This table comes from immunoSEQ multiplex PCR, and its TCRdb copy is limited to in-frame clones, with some not included. The sample includes some 33,000 clones, around three quarters of them seen just once. Material for sequencing was tumor tissue. These receptors came from a human donor with high-grade serous ovarian cancer. The conserved cysteine and the conserved F or W are not part of the CDR3 here. Fields, in order: V gene, J gene, CDR3 protein.

v_gene: TRBV19
j_gene: TRBJ1-5
CDR3aa: ASSIRRLVGNQPQH

v_gene: TRBV5-1
j_gene: TRBJ1-2
CDR3aa: ASSPKGHGYT

v_gene: TRBV11-2
j_gene: TRBJ2-7
CDR3aa: ASSFGRAAYEQY

v_gene: TRBV19
j_gene: TRBJ1-1
CDR3aa: ATSALRNTEAF

v_gene: TRBV5-6
j_gene: TRBJ2-5
CDR3aa: ASSAQGSSGTQY

v_gene: TRBV7-8
j_gene: TRBJ1-4
CDR3aa: ASSLASGGIEKLF

v_gene: TRBV28
j_gene: TRBJ1-2
CDR3aa: ASSPSGVAIGYT

v_gene: TRBV6-6
j_gene: TRBJ1-4
CDR3aa: ASSYGGSNEKLF

v_gene: TRBV10-3
j_gene: TRBJ2-5
CDR3aa: AISESGGARTQY

v_gene: TRBV7-3
j_gene: TRBJ1-2
CDR3aa: ASSSGQGLDYT

v_gene: TRBV14
j_gene: TRBJ1-1
CDR3aa: ASSQTMNTEAF

v_gene: TRBV5-1
j_gene: TRBJ2-2
CDR3aa: ASSFLGDRVTGELF

v_gene: TRBV7-8
j_gene: TRBJ2-2
CDR3aa: ASSPRGTTNTGELF

v_gene: TRBV29-1
j_gene: TRBJ2-1
CDR3aa: SVVSGLSGRGNEQF

v_gene: TRBV27
j_gene: TRBJ2-6
CDR3aa: ASRFTGGGGANVLT

v_gene: TRBV28
j_gene: TRBJ2-7
CDR3aa: ASKIPGPYSYEQY

v_gene: TRBV7-9
j_gene: TRBJ1-5
CDR3aa: ASNREPSQPQH